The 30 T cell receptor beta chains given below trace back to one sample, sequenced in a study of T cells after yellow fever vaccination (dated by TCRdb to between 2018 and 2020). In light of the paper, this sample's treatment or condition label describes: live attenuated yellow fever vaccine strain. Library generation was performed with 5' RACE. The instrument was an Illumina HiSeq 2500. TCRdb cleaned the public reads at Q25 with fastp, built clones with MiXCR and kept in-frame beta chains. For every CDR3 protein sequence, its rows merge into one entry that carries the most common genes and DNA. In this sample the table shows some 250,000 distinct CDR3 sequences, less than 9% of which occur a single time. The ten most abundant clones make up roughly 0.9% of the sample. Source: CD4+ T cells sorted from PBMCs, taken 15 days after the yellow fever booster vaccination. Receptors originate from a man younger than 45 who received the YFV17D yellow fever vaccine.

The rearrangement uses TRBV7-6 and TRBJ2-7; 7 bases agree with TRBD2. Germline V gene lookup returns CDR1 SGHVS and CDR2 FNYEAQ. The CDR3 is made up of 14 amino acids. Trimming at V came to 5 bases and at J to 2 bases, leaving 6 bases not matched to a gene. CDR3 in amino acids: CASSKTGTTYEQYF. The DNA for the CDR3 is TGTGCCAGCAGCAAGACGGGGACTACCTACGAGCAGTACTTC.

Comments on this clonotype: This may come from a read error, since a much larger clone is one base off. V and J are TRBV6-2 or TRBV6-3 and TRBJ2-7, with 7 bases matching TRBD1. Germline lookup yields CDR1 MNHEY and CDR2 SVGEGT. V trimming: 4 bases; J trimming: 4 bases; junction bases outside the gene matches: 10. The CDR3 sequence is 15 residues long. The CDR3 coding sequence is TGTGCCAGCAGTTTCGAACTAGGGGACAGATACGAGCAGTACTTC. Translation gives CASSFELGDRYEQYF.

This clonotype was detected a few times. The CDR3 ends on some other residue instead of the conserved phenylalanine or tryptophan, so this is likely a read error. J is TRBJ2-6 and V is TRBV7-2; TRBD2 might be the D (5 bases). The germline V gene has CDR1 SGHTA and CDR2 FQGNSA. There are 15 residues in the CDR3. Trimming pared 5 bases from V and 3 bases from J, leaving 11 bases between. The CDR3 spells CASSPLGSGANVLTL. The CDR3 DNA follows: TGTGCCAGCAGCCCACTAGGCAGTGGGGCCAACGTCCTGACTTTA.

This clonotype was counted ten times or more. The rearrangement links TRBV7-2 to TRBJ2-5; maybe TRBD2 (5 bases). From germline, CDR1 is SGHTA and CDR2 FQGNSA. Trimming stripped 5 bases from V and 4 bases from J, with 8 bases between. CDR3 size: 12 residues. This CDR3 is CASSEGLETQYF. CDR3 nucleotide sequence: TGTGCCAGCAGCGAGGGATTAGAGACCCAGTACTTC.

The CDR3 sequence: CASSISLAGNGNEQFF. CDR3 nucleotides: TGTGCCAGTAGTATTTCCCTAGCGGGCAACGGCAATGAGCAGTTCTTC. The V and J genes are TRBV19 and TRBJ2-1, with 8 bases aligning to TRBD2. In germline, CDR1 is LNHDA, CDR2 SQIVND (reference sequence). The V segment lost 3 bases and the J segment 6 bases; nucleotides outside the gene matches: 10. The CDR3 sequence is 16 residues long.

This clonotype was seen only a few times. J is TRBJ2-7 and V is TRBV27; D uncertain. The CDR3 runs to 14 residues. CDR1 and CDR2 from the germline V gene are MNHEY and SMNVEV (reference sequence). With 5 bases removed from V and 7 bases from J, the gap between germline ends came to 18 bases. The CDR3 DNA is TGTGCCAGCAGTCAGAAATCCCCTTCTCGGGAGCAGTACTTC. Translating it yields CASSQKSPSREQYF.

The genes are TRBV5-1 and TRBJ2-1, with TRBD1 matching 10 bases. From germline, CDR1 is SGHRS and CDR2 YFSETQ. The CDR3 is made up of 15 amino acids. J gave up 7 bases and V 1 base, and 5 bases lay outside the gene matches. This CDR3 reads CASSLRTGGSNEQFF. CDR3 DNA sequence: TGCGCCAGCAGCTTGAGGACAGGGGGTTCTAATGAGCAGTTCTTC.

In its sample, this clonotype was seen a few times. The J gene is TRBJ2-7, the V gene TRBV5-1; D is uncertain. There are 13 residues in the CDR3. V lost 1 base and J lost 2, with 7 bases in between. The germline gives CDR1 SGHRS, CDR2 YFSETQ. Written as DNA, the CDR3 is TGCGCCAGCAGCTTGAATCAGGCCTACGAGCAGTACTTC. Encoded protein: CASSLNQAYEQYF.

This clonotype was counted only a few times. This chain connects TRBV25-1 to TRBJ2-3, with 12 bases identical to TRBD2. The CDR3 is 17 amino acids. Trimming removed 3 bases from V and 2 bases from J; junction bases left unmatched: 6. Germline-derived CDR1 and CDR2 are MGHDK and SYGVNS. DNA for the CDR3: TGTGCCAGCAGTGACCGAGGACTAGCGGGACTCACAGATACGCAGTATTTT. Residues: CASSDRGLAGLTDTQYF.

The CDR3 DNA sequence: TGCGCCAGCAGCTTAACCTCGTCAGTCGAGTCGGAGACCCAGTACTTC. Protein sequence: CASSLTSSVESETQYF. The V gene is TRBV5-1, the J gene TRBJ2-5; D gene uncertain. Germline loops: CDR1 SGHRS, CDR2 YFSETQ. This CDR3 comprises 16 residues. Trimming removed 2 bases at V and 5 bases at J, with 19 bases between. Based on the CDR3 plus reference TRBV5-1 and TRBJ2-5, the full variable domain is KAGVTQTPRYLIKTRGQQVTLSCSPISGHRSVSWYQQTPGQGLQFLFEYFSETQRNKGNFPGRFSGRQFSNSRSEMNVSTLELGDSALYLCASSLTSSVESETQYFGPGTRLLVL.

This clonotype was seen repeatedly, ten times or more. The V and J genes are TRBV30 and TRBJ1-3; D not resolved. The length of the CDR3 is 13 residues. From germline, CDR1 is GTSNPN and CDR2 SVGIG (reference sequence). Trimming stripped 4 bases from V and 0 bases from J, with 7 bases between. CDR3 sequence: CAWNSNSGNTIYF. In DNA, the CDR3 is TGTGCCTGGAATTCTAACTCTGGAAACACCATATATTTT.

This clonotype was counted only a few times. CDR3 region: CASSPLVAPYNEQFF. The CDR3 DNA reads TGTGCCAGCTCACCACTTGTAGCCCCCTACAATGAGCAGTTCTTC. This chain links TRBV18 with TRBJ2-1; D is unclear. Trimming took 1 base from V and 2 from J, leaving 9 bases between them. CDR1 and CDR2 from the germline V gene are KGHSH and LQKENI. This CDR3 spans 15 amino acids.

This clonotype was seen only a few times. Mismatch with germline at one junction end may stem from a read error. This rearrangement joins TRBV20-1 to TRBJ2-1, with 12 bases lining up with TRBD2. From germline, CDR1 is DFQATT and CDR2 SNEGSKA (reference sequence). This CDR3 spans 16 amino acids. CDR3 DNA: TGCAGTGCCAGAGCGGCTAGCGGGAGGGCCTACAATGAGCAGTTCTTC. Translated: CSARAASGRAYNEQFF.

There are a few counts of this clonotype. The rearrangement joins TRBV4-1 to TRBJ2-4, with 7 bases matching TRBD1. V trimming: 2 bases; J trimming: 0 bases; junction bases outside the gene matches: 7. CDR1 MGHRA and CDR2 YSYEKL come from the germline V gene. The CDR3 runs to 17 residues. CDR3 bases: TGCGCCAGCAGCCAATCTCCGGGACAGCGAGCCAAAAACATTCAGTACTTC. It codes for CASSQSPGQRAKNIQYF.

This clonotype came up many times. The chain's CDR3 is CASSSRPDSHEQFF. The CDR3 DNA sequence: TGTGCCAGCAGTTCCAGGCCCGATTCACATGAGCAGTTCTTC. The chain recombines TRBV27 with TRBJ2-1; D is undetermined. V was trimmed by 4 bases and J by 8 bases, leaving 15 bases between them. Looked up from germline, CDR1 is MNHEY and CDR2 is SMNVEV (reference sequence). The CDR3 runs 14 residues.

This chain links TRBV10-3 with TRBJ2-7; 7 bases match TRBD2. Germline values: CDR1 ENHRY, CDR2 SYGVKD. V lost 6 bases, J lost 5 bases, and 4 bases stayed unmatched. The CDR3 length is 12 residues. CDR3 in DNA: TGTGCCATCAGAGGGAGCGGGGACGAGCAGTACTTC. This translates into CAIRGSGDEQYF.

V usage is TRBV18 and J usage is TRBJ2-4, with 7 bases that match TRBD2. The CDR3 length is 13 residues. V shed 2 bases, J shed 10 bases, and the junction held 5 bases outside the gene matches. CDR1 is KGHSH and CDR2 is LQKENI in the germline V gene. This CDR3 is CASSPFERGIQYF. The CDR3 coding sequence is TGTGCCAGCTCACCATTCGAGCGGGGAATTCAGTACTTC.

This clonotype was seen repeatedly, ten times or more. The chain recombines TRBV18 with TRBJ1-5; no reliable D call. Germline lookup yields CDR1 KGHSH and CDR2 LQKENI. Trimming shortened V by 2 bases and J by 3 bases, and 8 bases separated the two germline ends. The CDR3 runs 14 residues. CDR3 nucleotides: TGTGCCAGCTCACCATTGGGAGACAATCAGCCCCAGCATTTT. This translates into CASSPLGDNQPQHF.

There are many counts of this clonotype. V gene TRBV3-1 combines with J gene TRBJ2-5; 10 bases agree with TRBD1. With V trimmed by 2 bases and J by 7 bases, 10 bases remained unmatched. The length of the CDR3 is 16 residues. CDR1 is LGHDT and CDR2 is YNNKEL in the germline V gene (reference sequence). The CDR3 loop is CASSQSPGTGATTQYF. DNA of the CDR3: TGTGCCAGCAGCCAATCCCCCGGGACAGGGGCAACGACCCAGTACTTC.

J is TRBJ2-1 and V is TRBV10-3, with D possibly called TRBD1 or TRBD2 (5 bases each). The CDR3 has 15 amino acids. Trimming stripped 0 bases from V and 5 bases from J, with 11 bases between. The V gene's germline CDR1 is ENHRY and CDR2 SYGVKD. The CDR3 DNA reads TGTGCCATCAGTGAGTCGACCGGGGCTGACAATGAGCAGTTCTTC. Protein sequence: CAISESTGADNEQFF.

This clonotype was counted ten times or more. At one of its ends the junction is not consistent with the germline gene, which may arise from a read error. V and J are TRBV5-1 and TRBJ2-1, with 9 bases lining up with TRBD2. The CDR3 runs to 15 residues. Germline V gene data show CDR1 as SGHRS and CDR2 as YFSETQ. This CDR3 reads CASSLELAGYNEQFF. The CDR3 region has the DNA TGTGCCAGCAGCTTAGAACTAGCGGGCTACAATGAGCAGTTCTTC.

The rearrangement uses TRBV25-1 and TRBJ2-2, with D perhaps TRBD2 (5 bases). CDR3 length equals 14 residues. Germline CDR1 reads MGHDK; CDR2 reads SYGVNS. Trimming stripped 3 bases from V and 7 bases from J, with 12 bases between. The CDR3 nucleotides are TGTGCCAGCAGTGATCCTCGGACTGGCGGGGAGCTGTTTTTT. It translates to CASSDPRTGGELFF.

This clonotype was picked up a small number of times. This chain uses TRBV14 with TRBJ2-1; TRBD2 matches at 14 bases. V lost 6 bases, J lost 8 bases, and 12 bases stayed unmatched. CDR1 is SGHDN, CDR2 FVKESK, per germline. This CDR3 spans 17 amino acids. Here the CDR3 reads CASSFLPGLAGDYEQFF. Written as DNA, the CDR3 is TGTGCCAGCAGTTTCCTTCCGGGACTAGCGGGAGATTATGAGCAGTTCTTC.

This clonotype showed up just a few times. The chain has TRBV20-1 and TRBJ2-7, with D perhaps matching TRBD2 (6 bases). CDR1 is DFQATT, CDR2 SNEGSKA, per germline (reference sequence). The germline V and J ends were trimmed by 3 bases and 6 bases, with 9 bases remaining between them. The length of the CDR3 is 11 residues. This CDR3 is CSARSGVEQYF. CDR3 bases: TGCAGTGCTAGGTCGGGAGTCGAGCAGTACTTC.

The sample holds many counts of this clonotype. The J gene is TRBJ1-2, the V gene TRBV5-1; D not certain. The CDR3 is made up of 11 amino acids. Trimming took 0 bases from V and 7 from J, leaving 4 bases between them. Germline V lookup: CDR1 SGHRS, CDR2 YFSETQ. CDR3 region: CASSLESGYTF. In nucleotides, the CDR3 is TGCGCCAGCAGCTTGGAAAGTGGCTACACCTTC.

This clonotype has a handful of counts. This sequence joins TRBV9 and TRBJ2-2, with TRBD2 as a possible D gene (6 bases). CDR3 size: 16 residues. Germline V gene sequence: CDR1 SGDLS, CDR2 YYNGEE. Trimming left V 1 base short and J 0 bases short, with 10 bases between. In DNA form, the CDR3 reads TGTGCCAGCAGCGTAACAGGAGGGTCGAACACCGGGGAGCTGTTTTTT. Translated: CASSVTGGSNTGELFF. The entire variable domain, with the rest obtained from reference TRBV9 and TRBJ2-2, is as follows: DSGVTQTPKHLITATGQRVTLRCSPRSGDLSVYWYQQSLDQGLQFLIQYYNGEERAKGNILERFSAQQFPDLHSELNLSSLELGDSALYFCASSVTGGSNTGELFFGEGSRLTVL.

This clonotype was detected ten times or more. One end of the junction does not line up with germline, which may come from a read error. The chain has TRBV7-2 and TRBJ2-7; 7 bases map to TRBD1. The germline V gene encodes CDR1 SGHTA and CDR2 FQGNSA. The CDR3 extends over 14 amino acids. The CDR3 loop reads CASSLDPGGYEQYF. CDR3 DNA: TGCGCCAGCAGCTTGGATCCAGGGGGCTACGAGCAGTACTTC.

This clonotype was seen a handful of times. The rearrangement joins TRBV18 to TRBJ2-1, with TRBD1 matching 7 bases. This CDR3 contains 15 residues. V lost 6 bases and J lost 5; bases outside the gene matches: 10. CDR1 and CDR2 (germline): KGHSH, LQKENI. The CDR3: CASSPKQGENNEQFF. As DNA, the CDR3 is TGTGCCAGCTCCCCTAAGCAGGGGGAGAACAATGAGCAGTTCTTC.

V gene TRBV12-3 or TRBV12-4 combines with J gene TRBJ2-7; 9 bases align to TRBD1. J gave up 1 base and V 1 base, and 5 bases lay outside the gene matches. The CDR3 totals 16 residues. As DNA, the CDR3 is TGTGCCAGCAGTTTAGAATTCGGGACAGGGTCCTACGAGCAGTACTTC. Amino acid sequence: CASSLEFGTGSYEQYF.

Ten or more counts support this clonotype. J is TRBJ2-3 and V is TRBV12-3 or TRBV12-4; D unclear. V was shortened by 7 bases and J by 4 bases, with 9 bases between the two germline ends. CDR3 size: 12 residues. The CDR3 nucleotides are TGTGCCAGCACCCTTTGGGCAGATACGCAGTATTTT. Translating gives CASTLWADTQYF.